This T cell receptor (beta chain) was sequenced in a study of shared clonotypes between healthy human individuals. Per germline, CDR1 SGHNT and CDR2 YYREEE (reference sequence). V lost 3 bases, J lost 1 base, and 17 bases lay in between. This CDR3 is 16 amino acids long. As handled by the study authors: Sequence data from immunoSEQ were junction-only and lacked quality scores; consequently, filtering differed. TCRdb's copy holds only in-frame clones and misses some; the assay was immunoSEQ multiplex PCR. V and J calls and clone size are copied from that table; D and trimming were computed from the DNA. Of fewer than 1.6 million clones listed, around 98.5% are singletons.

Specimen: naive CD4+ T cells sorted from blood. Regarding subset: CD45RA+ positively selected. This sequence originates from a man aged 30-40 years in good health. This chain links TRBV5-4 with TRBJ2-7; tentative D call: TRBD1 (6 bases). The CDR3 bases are TGTGCCAGCAGCTGGGGAATACAGGGTACATCCTACGAGCAGTACTTC. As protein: CASSWGIQGTSYEQYF.